The clone carrying this T cell receptor beta chain was seen a handful of times. The antigen is not known. Researchers reported that TCR beta cDNA libraries carried unique molecular identifiers. Researchers reported 520,000 or so cDNA molecules coming from roughly 1 to 10 million T cells. TCRdb redid the calling of the PCR reads with MiXCR, one entry per CDR3 protein. The table includes around 500,000 distinct CDR3 sequences, around 31% detected once. The entry originates in a study of post-analysis software for immune sequencing data. Study context: Patients with relapsing-remitting, secondary progressive and progressive-relapsing multiple sclerosis courses were all represented. General study results and limits: Compared with controls, patients had more of roughly five TRBV segments, including TRBV5-6, TRBV5-1 and TRBV20-1. Clustering by F measure revealed strong co-clustering among samples prepared together in one batch. Comparison with controls showed significantly lower normalized Chao1 diversity in multiple sclerosis patients.

Germline loops: CDR1 SGHTA, CDR2 FQGNSA. The V end was cut by 6 bases, the J end by 4 bases, with 12 bases between. The CDR3 has 13 residues. The sequencing sample was made of blood. The V call is TRBV7-2, the J call TRBJ1-2; no firm D call. This TCR was sampled from a girl younger than 18 with multiple sclerosis. The CDR3 sequence is CASRPRPLYGYTF. For the CDR3, the DNA is TGTGCCAGCAGGCCCCGGCCCCTCTATGGCTACACCTTC.